Listed here are 20 T cell receptor beta chains from one sample, sequenced in a study of CD8 T cells in Susac syndrome. It was with random hexamers that about 0.45 to 1 ug RNA was reverse transcribed. Each CDR3 protein gets one entry after TCRdb re-called the immunoSEQ multiplex PCR reads with MiXCR. This sample carries around 150,000 distinct CDR3 sequences, approximately 93% of them seen once, and the ten largest clones take about 0.095%. What was sequenced was CD4+ T cells from PBMCs. All receptors come from a human donor with multiple sclerosis.

The chain is built from TRBV7-2 and TRBJ2-3, with 9 bases aligning to TRBD1. The V gene end was trimmed by 5 bases and the J gene end by 4 bases; junction bases not matched to a gene: 4. Germline CDR1 reads SGHTA; CDR2 reads FQGNSA. This CDR3 is 14 amino acids long. CDR3 coding DNA: TGTGCCAGCAGCCCGGGGACAGGGTCAGATACGCAGTATTTT. It translates to CASSPGTGSDTQYF.

The chain couples TRBV4-2 to TRBJ2-7; 11 bases line up with TRBD2. The CDR3 runs 16 residues. After removal of 1 base from V and 3 bases from J, the junction contained 5 bases not matched to a gene. Germline V gene sequence: CDR1 LGHNA, CDR2 YNFKEQ. The CDR3 DNA sequence: TGTGCCAGCAGCCAAGTTGCCGGGACTAGCGGCTACGAGCAGTACTTC. It codes for CASSQVAGTSGYEQYF.

The rearrangement uses TRBV3-1 and TRBJ1-2; 11 bases fit TRBD1. The germline V gene encodes CDR1 LGHDT and CDR2 YNNKEL (reference sequence). J gave up 7 bases and V 4 bases, and 5 bases lay outside the gene matches. The CDR3 has 14 residues. CDR3 nucleotides: TGTGCCAGCAGCCCGGACAGGGGGCGTGGTGGCTACACCTTC. It translates to CASSPDRGRGGYTF.

The rearrangement links TRBV20-1 to TRBJ1-2; TRBD1 might be the D (5 bases). Germline CDR1 is DFQATT and CDR2 is SNEGSKA (reference sequence). Trimming removed 5 bases from V and 9 bases from J, with 19 bases in between. This CDR3 has 13 residues. The CDR3 coding sequence is TGCAGTGCTTCCGGTACCAGGGAGAATAGCTACACCTTC. This gives the protein CSASGTRENSYTF.

The chain employs TRBV20-1 and TRBJ1-3; no firm D call. This CDR3 is built from 14 residues. CDR1 and CDR2 (germline): DFQATT, SNEGSKA (reference sequence). The V end was cut by 1 base, the J end by 2 bases, with 9 bases between. The DNA for the CDR3 is TGCAGTGCTAGAGGTGGAGGGCCTGGAAACACCATATATTTT. Protein product: CSARGGGPGNTIYF.

The J gene is TRBJ1-1, the V gene TRBV29-1, with D uncertain. Germline V CDR1 and CDR2: SQVTM, ANQGSEA. The CDR3 runs 13 residues. The V and J ends lost 4 bases and 1 base respectively, with 10 bases between them. The CDR3 coding sequence is TGCAGCGTTGTTAGTCCCCGGAACACTGAAGCTTTCTTT. Protein: CSVVSPRNTEAFF. Combining the CDR3 with reference TRBV29-1 and TRBJ1-1 gives the whole variable domain SAVISQKPSRDICQRGTSLTIQCQVDSQVTMMFWYRQQPGQSLTLIATANQGSEATYESGFVIDKFPISRPNLTFSTLTVSNMSPEDSSIYLCSVVSPRNTEAFFGQGTRLTVV.

The chain joins TRBV3-1 to TRBJ2-2, with D possibly matching TRBD2 (6 bases). Germline assignment: CDR1 LGHDT and CDR2 YNNKEL (reference sequence). The CDR3 extends over 16 amino acids. The germline V and J ends were trimmed by 7 bases and 5 bases, with 20 bases remaining between them. The CDR3 sequence is CASTLGGQGGTGELFF. DNA of the CDR3: TGTGCCAGCACCTTAGGTGGGCAGGGAGGTACCGGGGAGCTGTTTTTT.

The chain uses TRBV9 and TRBJ2-5; 10 bases agree with TRBD2. Germline loops: CDR1 SGDLS, CDR2 YYNGEE. The CDR3 is 16 residues long. The trim removed 2 bases at V and 5 bases at J, leaving 9 bases unmatched. The CDR3 spells CASSVSPSGRGETQYF. The CDR3, as DNA: TGTGCCAGCAGCGTTTCCCCAAGCGGGAGGGGGGAGACCCAGTACTTC.

V and J are TRBV9 and TRBJ2-6; 10 positions agree with TRBD2. This CDR3 is 19 amino acids long. From germline, CDR1 is SGDLS and CDR2 YYNGEE. V lost 3 bases and J lost 1; bases outside the gene matches: 10. CDR3 residues: CASSAGLAPDSSGANVLTF. Here the CDR3 DNA reads TGTGCCAGCAGCGCGGGACTAGCGCCCGATTCGTCTGGGGCCAACGTCCTGACTTTC.

This rearrangement joins TRBV4-2 to TRBJ1-3; D unclear. Trimming took 0 bases from V and 6 from J, leaving 15 bases between them. Germline V lookup: CDR1 LGHNA, CDR2 YNFKEQ. The CDR3 spans 16 residues. The CDR3 here is CASSQDGRRAENTIYF. CDR3 coding DNA: TGTGCCAGCAGCCAAGATGGTAGGAGGGCTGAAAACACCATATATTTT.

This rearrangement joins TRBV4-3 to TRBJ2-5; 7 nucleotides line up with TRBD2. The V gene end was trimmed by 1 base and the J gene end by 0 bases; junction bases not matched to a gene: 5. The germline V gene has CDR1 LGHNA and CDR2 YSLEER. This CDR3 comprises 16 residues. The chain's CDR3 is CASSQGEGPYQETQYF. The CDR3 coding sequence is TGCGCCAGCAGCCAAGGGGAGGGGCCGTACCAAGAGACCCAGTACTTC.

This sequence joins TRBV3-1 and TRBJ2-5; D is possibly TRBD1 (6 bases). The CDR3 spans 13 residues. Germline V gene sequence: CDR1 LGHDT, CDR2 YNNKEL (reference sequence). V lost 3 bases and J lost 5, with 10 bases in between. CDR3 loop: CASSQAGDETQYF. The CDR3 DNA reads TGTGCCAGCAGCCAGGCAGGGGATGAGACCCAGTACTTC.

V gene TRBV3-1 combines with J gene TRBJ2-1, with D uncertain. This CDR3 contains 14 residues. CDR1 and CDR2 from the germline V gene are LGHDT and YNNKEL (reference sequence). V lost 2 bases and J lost 4, with 9 bases in between. The CDR3: CASSQIAGYNEQFF. The CDR3 DNA sequence: TGTGCCAGCAGCCAAATTGCCGGATACAATGAGCAGTTCTTC.

J is TRBJ2-1 and V is TRBV20-1, with 8 nucleotides matching TRBD2. Germline V gives CDR1 DFQATT, CDR2 SNEGSKA (reference sequence). The V segment lost 4 bases and the J segment 0 bases; nucleotides outside the gene matches: 2. The CDR3 is 14 residues long. The CDR3 DNA reads as TGCAGTGCTACGAGCGGGGGCTCCTACAATGAGCAGTTCTTC. Protein: CSATSGGSYNEQFF.

This clonotype came up once. This chain connects TRBV12-3 or TRBV12-4 to TRBJ2-7, with 8 bases that match TRBD1. This CDR3 has 14 amino acids. J lost 3 bases, V lost 8 bases, and 9 bases had no gene match. As DNA, the CDR3 is TGTGCCAGCGGAACCCCGGGACAGGACTACGAGCAGTACTTC. Residues: CASGTPGQDYEQYF.

The V gene is TRBV7-8, the J gene TRBJ2-7; TRBD1 aligns across 9 bases. The CDR3 totals 15 residues. V dropped 1 base and J dropped 2; count of bases not matched to a gene: 3. Germline lookup yields CDR1 SGHVS and CDR2 FQNEAQ. This CDR3 reads CASSLVRQGAYEQYF. The DNA for the CDR3 is TGTGCCAGCAGCTTAGTCAGACAGGGGGCCTACGAGCAGTACTTC.

The J gene is TRBJ2-5, the V gene TRBV7-8; 9 positions match TRBD2. Germline CDR1 and CDR2: SGHVS and FQNEAQ. The CDR3 contains 15 residues. After removal of 5 bases from V and 5 bases from J, the junction contained 9 bases not matched to a gene. CDR3 in amino acids: CASSLRGGGRETQYF. CDR3 DNA: TGTGCCAGCAGCCTTCGCGGGGGGGGAAGGGAGACCCAGTACTTC.

The chain joins TRBV24-1 to TRBJ2-1; 13 nucleotides line up with TRBD2. This CDR3 is built from 16 residues. Germline CDR1 reads KGHDR; CDR2 reads SFDVKD. V shed 7 bases and J 2 bases; nucleotides not matched to a gene: 4. CDR3 loop: CATSAGTSGTYNEQFF. CDR3 bases: TGTGCCACCAGCGCCGGGACTAGCGGGACCTACAATGAGCAGTTCTTC.

This clonotype was detected once. CDR3 protein: CASSLRDRDSYEQYF. For the CDR3, the DNA is TGTGCCAGCAGCCTCCGGGACAGGGACAGCTACGAGCAGTACTTC. The chain recombines TRBV21-1 with TRBJ2-7; TRBD1, as called in the table, went unchecked against the DNA. TRBV21-1 counts as a pseudogene. This CDR3 spans 15 amino acids.

The chain joins TRBV5-1 to TRBJ2-2, with 11 bases aligning to TRBD2. After removal of 4 bases from V and 6 bases from J, the junction contained 5 bases not matched to a gene. CDR3 length equals 15 residues. CDR1 is SGHRS, CDR2 YFSETQ, per germline. CDR3 loop: CASSVLAGVPGELFF. CDR3 DNA: TGCGCCAGCAGCGTACTAGCGGGAGTCCCCGGGGAGCTGTTTTTT.